Listed here are 32 T cell receptor beta chains from one sample, sequenced in a study of cytomegalovirus exposure and HLA in healthy donors. TCRdb keeps only in-frame clones here, not all; method: immunoSEQ multiplex PCR. The repertoire holds 250,000 to 400,000 clones, 70% to 90% seen once, with roughly 0.96% in the top ten. Sequencing input: PBMCs. These receptor sequences come from a man in his thirties or forties in good health and CMV-seronegative.

Regarding this clone: Additional DNA sequences in this sample encode the identical CDR3. The chain is built from TRBV5-1 and TRBJ2-3, with no clear D. From germline, CDR1 is SGHRS and CDR2 YFSETQ. The CDR3 is 14 amino acids. The ends were cut back, 0 bases at V and 0 bases at J, with 5 bases in the middle. This chain's CDR3 is CASSLGQSTDTQYF. As DNA, the CDR3 is TGCGCCAGCAGCTTGGGTCAGAGCACAGATACGCAGTATTTT.

The J gene is TRBJ1-4, the V gene TRBV11-2; perhaps TRBD1 as D (6 bases). Trimming took 5 bases from V and 5 from J, leaving 15 bases between them. CDR1 is SGHAT and CDR2 is FQNNGV in the germline V gene. The CDR3 contains 15 residues. In DNA, the CDR3 is TGTGCCAGCAGCGGACAGCCAGGTTGGAATGAAAAACTGTTTTTT. Protein: CASSGQPGWNEKLFF.

The genes are TRBV19 and TRBJ1-4, with a tentative D call TRBD1 (6 bases). The V gene's germline CDR1 is LNHDA and CDR2 SQIVND (reference sequence). Trimming took off 6 bases at V and 8 bases at J, with 22 bases between the two ends. CDR3 length: 16 amino acids. The CDR3 reads CASSLLPPGDEEKLFF. CDR3 nucleotide sequence: TGTGCCAGTAGCCTCCTCCCCCCAGGGGATGAGGAAAAACTGTTTTTT.

The chain uses TRBV27 and TRBJ1-2; D is ambiguous. V dropped 10 bases and J dropped 1 base, with 16 bases sitting between them. The germline gives CDR1 MNHEY, CDR2 SMNVEV (reference sequence). This CDR3 spans 14 amino acids. The CDR3 bases are TGTGCCACTTCCGAGTCCCACGTTAACTATGGCTACACCTTC. It yields the protein CATSESHVNYGYTF.

The rearrangement links TRBV20-1 to TRBJ2-1; TRBD1 is a possible D gene (6 bases). Germline V CDR1 and CDR2: DFQATT, SNEGSKA (reference sequence). The CDR3 spans 11 residues. CDR3 DNA: TGCAGCCGGACAGCTCACAATGAGCAGTTCTTC. Protein product: CSRTAHNEQFF.

This clone was observed once. This chain joins TRBV5-4 and TRBJ2-3, with D possibly being TRBD1 (6 bases). Germline V lookup: CDR1 SGHNT, CDR2 YYREEE (reference sequence). V lost 1 base, J lost 0 bases, and 9 bases lay in between. The CDR3 sequence is 15 residues long. CDR3 in amino acids: CASSLWTASTDTQYF. CDR3 coding DNA: TGTGCCAGCAGCTTGTGGACAGCTAGCACAGATACGCAGTATTTT.

This chain connects TRBV12-5 to TRBJ1-1; no clear D gene. The ends were cut back, 1 base at V and 0 bases at J, with 6 bases in the middle. This CDR3 spans 14 amino acids. The germline V gene encodes CDR1 LGHNT and CDR2 FRNRAP. In nucleotides, the CDR3 is TGTGCTAGTGGTTTGGCGGGGATGAACACTGAAGCTTTCTTT. It codes for CASGLAGMNTEAFF.

The count of this clone is one. The chain is built from TRBV27 and TRBJ2-5; 10 positions match TRBD1. Germline lookup yields CDR1 MNHEY and CDR2 SMNVEV (reference sequence). The CDR3 sequence is 14 residues long. V lost 5 bases to trimming and J lost 6 bases; unmatched junction nucleotides: 6. The CDR3 region is CASSNRQGAKTQYF. CDR3 sequence (DNA): TGTGCCAGCAGTAACAGACAGGGGGCGAAGACCCAGTACTTC.

The chain recombines TRBV5-1 with TRBJ1-1, with D possibly TRBD1 on 5 matching bases. The CDR3 totals 15 residues. The germline V and J ends were trimmed by 1 base and 12 bases, with 22 bases remaining between them. Germline V gives CDR1 SGHRS, CDR2 YFSETQ. Here the CDR3 DNA reads TGCGCCAGCAGCTTGATGATTGGAGACGCAGGGAGGTCTTTCTTT. This codes for CASSLMIGDAGRSFF.

CDR3: CASSLPGTQYF. In DNA form, the CDR3 reads TGTGCCAGCAGCTTACCAGGGACCCAGTACTTC. The chain carries TRBV11-2 and TRBJ2-5; no firm D call. The V end lost 2 bases, the J end lost 7 bases, and 5 bases lay between the germline ends. The CDR3 length is 11 residues. Germline CDR1 is SGHAT and CDR2 is FQNNGV.

The gene calls are TRBV2 and TRBJ2-3, with 8 bases identical to TRBD2. V was pared by 9 bases and J by 3 bases, with 5 bases of the junction left unmatched. The germline V gene encodes CDR1 SNHLY and CDR2 FYNNEI. The CDR3 sequence is 13 residues long. CDR3 region: CARPGGGTDTQYF. CDR3 nucleotide sequence: TGTGCCAGGCCGGGGGGGGGAACAGATACGCAGTATTTT. Drawing the rest from reference TRBV2 and TRBJ2-3, the complete variable domain is EPEVTQTPSHQVTQMGQEVILRCVPISNHLYFYWYRQILGQKVEFLVSFYNNEISEKSEIFDDQFSVERPDGSNFTLKIRSTKLEDSAMYFCARPGGGTDTQYFGPGTRLTVL.

This chain links TRBV7-9 with TRBJ2-7; 9 bases line up with TRBD1. The CDR3 is 16 amino acids. V lost 5 bases to trimming and J lost 5 bases; unmatched junction nucleotides: 13. Germline lookup yields CDR1 SEHNR and CDR2 FQNEAQ (reference sequence). CDR3 amino acids: CASSRFPGQGDHEQYF. CDR3 bases: TGTGCCAGCAGCCGTTTCCCGGGACAGGGAGACCACGAGCAGTACTTC.

The chain couples TRBV6-5 to TRBJ2-2; 9 bases align to TRBD2. Germline values: CDR1 MNHEY, CDR2 SVGAGI. There are 15 residues in the CDR3. V lost 7 bases to trimming and J lost 5 bases; unmatched junction nucleotides: 8. The CDR3 DNA reads as TGTGCCAGCAAGCGGGGGGCCCGGAGTACCGGGGAGCTGTTTTTT. It codes for CASKRGARSTGELFF.

V gene TRBV7-2 combines with J gene TRBJ1-4; D may be TRBD1 (5 bases). Looked up from germline, CDR1 is SGHTA and CDR2 is FQGNSA. V was cut by 0 bases and J by 7 bases, with 9 bases left in between. The CDR3 is made up of 14 amino acids. The CDR3 loop is CASSLAGRAEKLFF. The DNA for the CDR3 is TGTGCCAGCAGCTTAGCGGGCAGGGCTGAAAAACTGTTTTTT.

This clone has just a few counts. The V and J genes are TRBV30 and TRBJ1-1, with a possible D match to TRBD1 (6 bases). Germline V gives CDR1 GTSNPN, CDR2 SVGIG (reference sequence). This CDR3 region has 14 residues. V lost 3 bases and J lost 0, with 11 bases in between. The CDR3 sequence is CAWREWDMNTEAFF. In nucleotides, the CDR3 is TGTGCCTGGAGGGAATGGGACATGAACACTGAAGCTTTCTTT.

This clone came up a few times. The J gene is TRBJ1-2, the V gene TRBV2, with D unresolved. This CDR3 spans 13 amino acids. V dropped 7 bases and J dropped 1 base, with 10 bases sitting between them. Germline assignment: CDR1 SNHLY and CDR2 FYNNEI. CDR3 sequence reads: CASIVGYNYGYTF. CDR3 nucleotide sequence: TGTGCCAGCATAGTCGGGTATAACTATGGCTACACCTTC. Full variable domain (outside the CDR3, taken from reference TRBV2 and TRBJ1-2): EPEVTQTPSHQVTQMGQEVILRCVPISNHLYFYWYRQILGQKVEFLVSFYNNEISEKSEIFDDQFSVERPDGSNFTLKIRSTKLEDSAMYFCASIVGYNYGYTFGSGTRLTVV.

This chain joins TRBV9 and TRBJ1-1; a possible D gene is TRBD1 (6 bases). The ends were cut back, 3 bases at V and 8 bases at J, with 17 bases in the middle. CDR1 is SGDLS and CDR2 is YYNGEE in the germline V gene. This CDR3 contains 14 residues. The CDR3 here is CASSARPRGGEAFF. CDR3 DNA: TGTGCCAGCAGCGCCCGCCCCCGGGGGGGCGAAGCTTTCTTT. The full variable domain, its missing parts supplied by reference TRBV9 and TRBJ1-1, is DSGVTQTPKHLITATGQRVTLRCSPRSGDLSVYWYQQSLDQGLQFLIQYYNGEERAKGNILERFSAQQFPDLHSELNLSSLELGDSALYFCASSARPRGGEAFFGQGTRLTVV.

This clone came up a few times. The chain joins TRBV19 to TRBJ1-2; TRBD1 matches 7 bases. From germline, CDR1 is LNHDA and CDR2 SQIVND (reference sequence). The CDR3 has 15 amino acids. Unmatched junction bases numbered 11, after V lost 2 bases and J lost 8 bases. The CDR3: CASSIQGGRGHGYTF. The CDR3 DNA reads TGTGCCAGTAGTATACAGGGGGGCAGGGGCCACGGCTACACCTTC.

The J gene is TRBJ1-1, the V gene TRBV5-4, with D perhaps matching TRBD1 (6 bases). The CDR3 has 15 residues. Trimming took off 2 bases at V and 2 bases at J, with 13 bases between the two ends. Germline V lookup: CDR1 SGHNT, CDR2 YYREEE (reference sequence). The chain's CDR3 is CASSFKGDPNTEAFF. As DNA, the CDR3 is TGTGCCAGCAGCTTTAAGGGGGACCCAAACACTGAAGCTTTCTTT. The variable domain in full, with the rest retrieved from reference TRBV5-4 and TRBJ1-1, is ETGVTQSPTHLIKTRGQQVTLRCSSQSGHNTVSWYQQALGQGPQFIFQYYREEENGRGNFPPRFSGLQFPNYSSELNVNALELDDSALYLCASSFKGDPNTEAFFGQGTRLTVV.

The chain joins TRBV5-4 to TRBJ2-7; 7 nucleotides agree with TRBD1. Germline V gives CDR1 SGHNT, CDR2 YYREEE (reference sequence). Trimming removed 1 base from V and 0 bases from J; junction bases left unmatched: 1. The CDR3 covers 14 residues. The CDR3 DNA is TGTGCCAGCAGCTTGCGGGACAGCTCCTACGAGCAGTACTTC. This codes for CASSLRDSSYEQYF.

V usage is TRBV13 and J usage is TRBJ1-1; 11 bases align to TRBD1. The V and J ends lost 0 bases and 4 bases, in that order; junction bases with no gene match: 1. CDR3 length: 15 amino acids. CDR1 and CDR2 from the germline V gene are PRHDT and FYEKMQ (reference sequence). Here the CDR3 DNA reads TGTGCCAGCAGCTTAGGTGGGACAGGGGGCACTGAAGCTTTCTTT. Translating gives CASSLGGTGGTEAFF.

This chain uses TRBV2 with TRBJ1-4; tentatively, D is TRBD1 (6 bases). Germline CDR1 reads SNHLY; CDR2 reads FYNNEI. V lost 6 bases and J 3 bases, leaving 14 bases between the germline ends. The CDR3 totals 15 residues. CDR3 in amino acids: CASRSPRGSNEKLFF. The DNA for the CDR3 is TGTGCCAGCAGGTCACCCAGGGGATCTAATGAAAAACTGTTTTTT.

V is TRBV11-3 and J is TRBJ2-3, with 8 bases lining up with TRBD1. Losses at the gene ends were 2 bases for V and 3 bases for J; bases not matched to a gene: 4. CDR3 length equals 15 residues. Germline CDR1 is SGHNT and CDR2 is YENEEA. CDR3 coding DNA: TGTGCCAGCAGCTTACGCACAGGGGGGACAGATACGCAGTATTTT. Translated: CASSLRTGGTDTQYF. Full variable domain (outside the CDR3, taken from reference TRBV11-3 and TRBJ2-3): EAGVVQSPRYKIIEKKQPVAFWCNPISGHNTLYWYLQNLGQGPELLIRYENEEAVDDSQLPKDRFSAERLKGVDSTLKIQPAELGDSAVYLCASSLRTGGTDTQYFGPGTRLTVL.

The chain couples TRBV7-2 to TRBJ2-7; TRBD2 matches at 7 bases. This CDR3 has 15 amino acids. The V and J ends lost 6 bases and 2 bases, in that order; junction bases with no gene match: 10. In germline, CDR1 is SGHTA, CDR2 FQGNSA. The CDR3 DNA follows: TGTGCCAGCAGTCCTTCTTCGGGGAGGGCCTACGAGCAGTACTTC. Protein product: CASSPSSGRAYEQYF.

The V and J genes are TRBV19 and TRBJ2-7; 8 nucleotides match TRBD1. The CDR3 totals 13 residues. V dropped 3 bases and J dropped 6; count of bases not matched to a gene: 4. Germline V lookup: CDR1 LNHDA, CDR2 SQIVND (reference sequence). CDR3 coding DNA: TGTGCCAGTAGTATCCTAGACAGGGGCGAGCAGTACTTC. This codes for CASSILDRGEQYF.

In the case of this clone: This same CDR3 is encoded by further DNA sequences in the sample. The chain has TRBV9 and TRBJ2-7, with TRBD2 matching 9 bases. J lost 2 bases, V lost 0 bases, and 3 bases had no gene match. CDR3 length: 15 amino acids. The germline V gene encodes CDR1 SGDLS and CDR2 YYNGEE. CDR3: CASSVAASGAYEQYF. The CDR3 DNA sequence: TGTGCCAGCAGCGTAGCTGCTAGCGGGGCCTACGAGCAGTACTTC.

This rearrangement joins TRBV19 to TRBJ1-1, with D maybe TRBD1 (6 bases). The CDR3 covers 14 residues. Germline CDR1 LNHDA, CDR2 SQIVND (reference sequence). The V and J ends lost 5 bases and 1 base respectively, with 11 bases between them. CDR3 coding DNA: TGTGCCAGTAGTTTACAGGGTTCGAACACTGAAGCTTTCTTT. Its protein product is CASSLQGSNTEAFF.

This sequence joins TRBV6-1 and TRBJ2-7; no firm D call. The CDR3 extends over 14 amino acids. Trimming shortened V by 0 bases and J by 3 bases, and 9 bases separated the two germline ends. CDR1 is MNHNS, CDR2 SASEGT, per germline. CDR3: CASSEAMVGYEQYF. CDR3 in DNA: TGTGCCAGCAGTGAAGCGATGGTCGGCTACGAGCAGTACTTC.

V is TRBV5-1 and J is TRBJ2-7, with 8 bases fitting TRBD1. V gave up 0 bases and J gave up 1 base; unmatched junction bases: 6. Germline CDR1 reads SGHRS; CDR2 reads YFSETQ. The length of the CDR3 is 16 residues. The CDR3 loop is CASSLGGTGESYEQYF. The CDR3, as DNA: TGCGCCAGCAGCTTGGGTGGGACAGGTGAGTCCTACGAGCAGTACTTC.

This clone has only a few counts. This CDR3 is CASSYGEGGYTF. CDR3 in DNA: TGCGCCAGCAGCTACGGAGAGGGCGGCTACACCTTC. The V and J genes are TRBV4-1 and TRBJ1-2; D ambiguous. This CDR3 is built from 12 residues. The V and J ends lost 5 bases and 8 bases respectively, with 12 bases between them. Germline V gene sequence: CDR1 MGHRA, CDR2 YSYEKL.

This chain links TRBV7-2 with TRBJ1-6; 11 bases line up with TRBD1. V lost 5 bases, J lost 9 bases, and 6 bases stayed unmatched. This CDR3 has 15 residues. The germline V gene has CDR1 SGHTA and CDR2 FQGNSA. This CDR3 reads CASSPTGTGGSPLHF. In nucleotides, the CDR3 is TGTGCCAGCAGCCCAACCGGGACAGGGGGTTCACCCCTCCACTTT. The full variable domain, in which reference TRBV7-2 and TRBJ1-6 provide the parts outside the CDR3, is GAGVSQSPSNKVTEKGKDVELRCDPISGHTALYWYRQSLGQGLEFLIYFQGNSAPDKSGLPSDRFSAERTGGSVSTLTIQRTQQEDSAVYLCASSPTGTGGSPLHFGNGTRLTVT.

The chain joins TRBV6-1 to TRBJ2-6; tentatively, D is TRBD2 (5 bases). CDR3 length: 17 residues. Germline V gene data show CDR1 as MNHNS and CDR2 as SASEGT. Trimming left V 0 bases short and J 3 bases short, with 12 bases between. Here the CDR3 DNA reads TGTGCCAGCAGTGAAGCTAAACAGAGGGTTGGGGCCAACGTCCTGACTTTC. As protein: CASSEAKQRVGANVLTF.